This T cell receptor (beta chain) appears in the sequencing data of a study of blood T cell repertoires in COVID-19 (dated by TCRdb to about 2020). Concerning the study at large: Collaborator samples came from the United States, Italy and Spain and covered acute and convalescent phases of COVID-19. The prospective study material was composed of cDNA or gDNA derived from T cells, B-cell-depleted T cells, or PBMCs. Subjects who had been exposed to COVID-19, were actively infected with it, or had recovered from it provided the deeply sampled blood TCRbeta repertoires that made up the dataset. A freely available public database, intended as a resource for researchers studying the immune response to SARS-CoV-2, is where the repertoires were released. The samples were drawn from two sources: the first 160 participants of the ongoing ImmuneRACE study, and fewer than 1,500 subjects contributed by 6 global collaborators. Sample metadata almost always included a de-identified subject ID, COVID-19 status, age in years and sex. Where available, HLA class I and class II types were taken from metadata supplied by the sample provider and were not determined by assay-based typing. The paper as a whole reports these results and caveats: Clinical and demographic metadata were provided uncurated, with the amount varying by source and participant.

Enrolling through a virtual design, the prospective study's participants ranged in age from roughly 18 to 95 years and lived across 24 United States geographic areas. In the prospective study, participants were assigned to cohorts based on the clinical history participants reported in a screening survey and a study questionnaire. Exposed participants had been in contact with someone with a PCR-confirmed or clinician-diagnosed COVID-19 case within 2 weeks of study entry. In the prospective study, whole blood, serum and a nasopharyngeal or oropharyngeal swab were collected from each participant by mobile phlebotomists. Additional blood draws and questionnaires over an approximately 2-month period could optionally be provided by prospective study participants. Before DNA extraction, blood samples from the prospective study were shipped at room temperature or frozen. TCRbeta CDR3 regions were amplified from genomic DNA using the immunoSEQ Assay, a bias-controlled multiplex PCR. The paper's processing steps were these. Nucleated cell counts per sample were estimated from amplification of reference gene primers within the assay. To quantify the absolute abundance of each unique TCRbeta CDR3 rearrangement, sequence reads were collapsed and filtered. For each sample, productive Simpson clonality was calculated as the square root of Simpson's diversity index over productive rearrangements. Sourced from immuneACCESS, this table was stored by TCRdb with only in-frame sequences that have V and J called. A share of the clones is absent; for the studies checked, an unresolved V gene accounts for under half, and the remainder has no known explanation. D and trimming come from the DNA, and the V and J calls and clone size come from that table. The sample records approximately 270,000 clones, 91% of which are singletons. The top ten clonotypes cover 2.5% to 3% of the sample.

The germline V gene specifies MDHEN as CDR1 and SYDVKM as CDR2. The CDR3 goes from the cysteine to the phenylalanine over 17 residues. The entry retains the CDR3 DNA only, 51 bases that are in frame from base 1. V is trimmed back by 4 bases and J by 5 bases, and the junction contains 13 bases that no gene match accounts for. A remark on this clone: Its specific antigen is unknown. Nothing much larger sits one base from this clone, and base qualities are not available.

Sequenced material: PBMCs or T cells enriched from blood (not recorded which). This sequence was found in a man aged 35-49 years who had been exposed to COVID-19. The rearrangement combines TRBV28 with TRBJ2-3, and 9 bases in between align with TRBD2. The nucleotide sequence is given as TGTGCCAGCAGTTCCTTCCCGGCTAGCGGGACCATAGATACGCAGTATTTT. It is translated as CASSSFPASGTIDTQYF.